What follows are 29 T cell receptor beta chains derived from one specimen sequenced in a study of blood T cell repertoires in COVID-19. Here immunoSEQ multiplex PCR was the method, and the copy in TCRdb shows in-frame clones only, minus some. The sample yields roughly 41,000 clones, nearly 90% seen once. Input material: peripheral blood. The source is a man between 60 and 70 years old with acute or convalescent COVID-19.

This sequence joins TRBV5-1 and TRBJ2-1; 9 bases fit TRBD2. Germline V gene sequence: CDR1 SGHRS, CDR2 YFSETQ. J was trimmed by 4 bases and V by 4 bases; bases with no gene match: 12. The CDR3 is 17 amino acids. This CDR3 is CASSPAGAGGQYNEQFF. The DNA for the CDR3 is TGCGCCAGCAGCCCCGCCGGGGCGGGGGGGCAATACAATGAGCAGTTCTTC.

The chain joins TRBV5-1 to TRBJ1-2; the match to TRBD1 covers 11 bases. Trimming took 0 bases from V and 5 from J; bases not matched to a gene: 3. CDR3 length: 15 residues. The germline V gene has CDR1 SGHRS and CDR2 YFSETQ. The chain's CDR3 is CASSLEGTGGYGYTF. The CDR3 coding sequence is TGCGCCAGCAGCTTGGAGGGGACAGGGGGTTATGGCTACACCTTC.

The V and J genes are TRBV7-2 and TRBJ2-7; TRBD2 is a possible D gene (5 bases). Germline assignment: CDR1 SGHTA and CDR2 FQGNSA. This CDR3 is 18 amino acids long. Trimming stripped 5 bases from V and 0 bases from J, with 23 bases between. CDR3: CASSPKAVVGVSSYEQYF. DNA for the CDR3: TGTGCCAGCAGCCCTAAGGCGGTTGTCGGGGTGAGCTCCTACGAGCAGTACTTC. Variable domain in full (rest from reference TRBV7-2 and TRBJ2-7): GAGVSQSPSNKVTEKGKDVELRCDPISGHTALYWYRQSLGQGLEFLIYFQGNSAPDKSGLPSDRFSAERTGGSVSTLTIQRTQQEDSAVYLCASSPKAVVGVSSYEQYFGPGTRLTVT.

This chain uses TRBV6-5 with TRBJ2-3; TRBD2 matches 8 bases. Germline assignment: CDR1 MNHEY and CDR2 SVGAGI. The CDR3 extends over 16 amino acids. Trimming at V came to 0 bases and at J to 2 bases, leaving 4 bases not matched to a gene. The CDR3 region is CASSYSSGGTTDTQYF. The CDR3 DNA follows: TGTGCCAGCAGTTACTCAAGCGGGGGAACCACAGATACGCAGTATTTT.

The V call is TRBV5-8, the J call TRBJ2-1; TRBD1 aligns across 12 bases. This CDR3 spans 16 amino acids. V shed 2 bases, J shed 7 bases, and the junction held 7 bases outside the gene matches. Germline CDR1 is SGHTS and CDR2 is YDEGEE. The CDR3 DNA reads TGTGCCAGCAGCTTCTCCGGGACAGGGGGCTGGAATGAGCAGTTCTTC. Translated: CASSFSGTGGWNEQFF.

The J gene is TRBJ1-2, the V gene TRBV19, with D unresolved. Germline CDR1 and CDR2: LNHDA and SQIVND (reference sequence). The CDR3 contains 13 residues. Between the trimmed V and J ends, which lost 7 bases and 8 bases, there was a span of 17 bases. CDR3 loop: CASTSRGGYGYTF. The CDR3 nucleotides read TGTGCCAGTACCTCGCGGGGAGGGTACGGCTACACCTTC.

This clone was counted a single time. The chain carries TRBV7-2 and TRBJ1-5; the D is unclear. V was pared by 2 bases and J by 3 bases, with 11 bases between. CDR3 length: 15 residues. CDR1 is SGHTA, CDR2 FQGNSA, per germline. CDR3 coding DNA: TGTGCCAGCAGCTTATCCAGTCTTCTCAATCAGCCCCAGCATTTT. Its translation: CASSLSSLLNQPQHF.

The CDR3 region has the DNA TGTGCCACCTCATTGGGACAGGGCTTTACTGAAGCTTTCTTT. It is translated as CATSLGQGFTEAFF. V usage is TRBV10-3 and J usage is TRBJ1-1, with TRBD1 matching 9 bases. The ends lost 10 bases at V and 5 bases at J; junction bases unmatched: 11. CDR3 length equals 14 residues. CDR1 is ENHRY and CDR2 is SYGVKD in the germline V gene.

The J gene is TRBJ1-1, the V gene TRBV19; a possible D gene is TRBD1 (6 bases). V was shortened by 6 bases and J by 11 bases, with 16 bases between the two germline ends. The germline V gene encodes CDR1 LNHDA and CDR2 SQIVND (reference sequence). The CDR3 extends over 12 amino acids. The CDR3 DNA reads as TGTGCCAGTAGCCATGCATCAGGGGCGGCTTTCTTT. As protein: CASSHASGAAFF.

J is TRBJ1-3 and V is TRBV29-1, with TRBD1 matching over 12 bases. V was pared by 7 bases and J by 0 bases, with 10 bases of the junction left unmatched. The CDR3 loop spans 17 amino acids. The V gene's germline CDR1 is SQVTM and CDR2 ANQGSEA. The CDR3 nucleotides are TGCAGCGCAATCCGGGACAGGGGGCTTGGCTCTGGAAACACCATATATTTT. Its protein product is CSAIRDRGLGSGNTIYF.

This clone was seen only a few times. J is TRBJ1-1 and V is TRBV12-3 or TRBV12-4; D unclear. Trimming shortened V by 7 bases and J by 7 bases, and 7 bases separated the two germline ends. The length of the CDR3 is 10 residues. CDR3 sequence reads: CASIGVEAFF. The CDR3 nucleotides read TGTGCCAGCATTGGAGTTGAAGCTTTCTTT.

The chain has TRBV5-1 and TRBJ2-7; maybe TRBD1 (6 bases). Per germline, CDR1 SGHRS and CDR2 YFSETQ. This CDR3 comprises 13 residues. The ends were cut back, 0 bases at V and 7 bases at J, with 11 bases in the middle. CDR3 in amino acids: CASSLGQAGEQYF. CDR3 nucleotides: TGCGCCAGCAGCTTGGGACAGGCTGGGGAGCAGTACTTC.

This rearrangement joins TRBV18 to TRBJ2-7, with 12 bases matching TRBD2. There are 15 residues in the CDR3. Germline values: CDR1 KGHSH, CDR2 LQKENI. V was clipped by 2 bases and J by 2 bases; unmatched bases: 1. In nucleotides, the CDR3 is TGTGCCAGCTCACCAAGGACTAGCGGGGCCTACGAGCAGTACTTC. Encoded protein: CASSPRTSGAYEQYF.

DNA of the CDR3: TGTGCCAGCAGTGCCTTGCCGGGGAATCAGCCCCAGCATTTT. As protein: CASSALPGNQPQHF. The rearrangement uses TRBV6-4 and TRBJ1-5; D gene uncertain. CDR1 MRHNA and CDR2 SNTAGT come from the germline V gene. CDR3 length: 14 amino acids. V was cut by 4 bases and J by 4 bases, with 11 bases left in between.

The V gene is TRBV5-4, the J gene TRBJ1-2; the match to TRBD1 covers 7 bases. Unmatched junction bases numbered 16, after V lost 3 bases and J lost 8 bases. This CDR3 spans 16 amino acids. The V gene's germline CDR1 is SGHNT and CDR2 YYREEE (reference sequence). The CDR3 reads CASSSAVTGPSGGYTF. The DNA for the CDR3 is TGTGCCAGCAGCTCGGCTGTGACAGGGCCCTCGGGAGGCTACACCTTC.

The gene calls are TRBV4-2 and TRBJ1-4; tentative D call: TRBD1 (5 bases). CDR3 size: 18 residues. V was clipped by 4 bases and J by 3 bases, with 21 bases between them. Germline V gives CDR1 LGHNA, CDR2 YNFKEQ. CDR3 sequence reads: CASSPRGRTGRSNEKLFF. CDR3 DNA: TGTGCCAGCAGCCCGCGCGGGAGGACGGGGCGGTCTAATGAAAAACTGTTTTTT.

The chain carries TRBV19 and TRBJ1-1; D is unclear. The germline V gene has CDR1 LNHDA and CDR2 SQIVND (reference sequence). The CDR3 runs to 14 residues. Trimming stripped 1 base from V and 0 bases from J, with 6 bases between. The CDR3 loop reads CASSIGSLNTEAFF. In DNA, the CDR3 is TGTGCCAGTAGTATAGGTAGTCTGAACACTGAAGCTTTCTTT.

The sample holds one count of this clone. The genes are TRBV19 and TRBJ1-2; D may be TRBD1 (6 bases). Germline V CDR1 and CDR2: LNHDA, SQIVND (reference sequence). Deletions cut 7 bases from V and 4 bases from J, with 13 bases between. The CDR3 consists of 13 residues. CDR3: CASKSPGAYGYTF. The CDR3 region has the DNA TGTGCCAGTAAATCGCCAGGGGCCTATGGCTACACCTTC.

The chain joins TRBV3-1 (or the pseudogene TRBV3-2) to TRBJ1-2, with a weak D call TRBD1 (6 bases). The CDR3 has 15 amino acids. CDR1 LGHDT and CDR2 YNNKEL come from the germline V gene (reference sequence). The V gene lost 4 bases and the J gene lost 5 bases, with 17 bases spanning the gap. CDR3 nucleotide sequence: TGTGCCAGCAGCCCCGCCACTGGCAGGGGATATGGCTACACCTTC. This gives the protein CASSPATGRGYGYTF.

The chain couples TRBV28 to TRBJ1-1; 7 bases agree with TRBD1. The J segment lost 8 bases and the V segment lost 5 bases, leaving 5 bases of the junction unmatched. Germline V CDR1 and CDR2: MDHEN, SYDVKM. This CDR3 comprises 12 residues. CDR3 nucleotide sequence: TGTGCCAGCAGTCCGGACAGGACGGAAGCTTTCTTT. Its translation: CASSPDRTEAFF.

The J gene is TRBJ1-3, the V gene TRBV4-3, with 7 bases lining up with TRBD1. V dropped 0 bases and J dropped 3; count of bases not matched to a gene: 5. There are 16 residues in the CDR3. The germline V gene has CDR1 LGHNA and CDR2 YSLEER. The CDR3 nucleotides read TGCGCCAGCAGCCAAGATTTAACAGGGGTTGGAAACACCATATATTTT. It encodes CASSQDLTGVGNTIYF.

The chain recombines TRBV27 with TRBJ1-1, with a possible D match to TRBD1 (5 bases). Germline V lookup: CDR1 MNHEY, CDR2 SMNVEV (reference sequence). Trimming removed 10 bases at V and 3 bases at J, with 21 bases between. This CDR3 region has 15 residues. The CDR3 DNA follows: TGTGCCACCCTTCACCCGCAGGGAAGAGACACTGAAGCTTTCTTT. This codes for CATLHPQGRDTEAFF.

V and J are TRBV19 and TRBJ1-2; the D is unclear. This CDR3 has 11 amino acids. The V and J ends lost 9 bases and 4 bases respectively, with 9 bases between them. Germline V lookup: CDR1 LNHDA, CDR2 SQIVND (reference sequence). This CDR3 reads CASRLAYGYTF. CDR3 coding DNA: TGTGCCAGCCGATTAGCCTATGGCTACACCTTC. The entire variable domain, with the rest obtained from reference TRBV19 and TRBJ1-2, is as follows: DGGITQSPKYLFRKEGQNVTLSCEQNLNHDAMYWYRQDPGQGLRLIYYSQIVNDFQKGDIAEGYSVSREKKESFPLTVTSAQKNPTAFYLCASRLAYGYTFGSGTRLTVV.

V is TRBV19 and J is TRBJ1-1; D not resolved. The CDR3 loop spans 14 amino acids. CDR1 LNHDA and CDR2 SQIVND come from the germline V gene (reference sequence). Trimming removed 10 bases at V and 4 bases at J, with 19 bases between. CDR3 coding DNA: TGTGCCACCTCATTTAAAGACCTAGGCACTGAAGCTTTCTTT. This sequence encodes CATSFKDLGTEAFF.

The CDR3 DNA follows: TGTGCCAGCAGTTACTTTACAGGGGGCGAGAGCTATGGCTACACCTTC. Protein product: CASSYFTGGESYGYTF. The chain uses TRBV6-5 and TRBJ1-2, with 9 positions matching TRBD1. The CDR3 contains 16 residues. CDR1 is MNHEY, CDR2 SVGAGI, per germline. Unmatched junction bases numbered 7, after V lost 1 base and J lost 4 bases.

This sequence joins TRBV12-5 and TRBJ2-7, with 7 bases lining up with TRBD1. Germline V gives CDR1 LGHNT, CDR2 FRNRAP. This CDR3 is built from 13 residues. With 7 bases clipped from V and 3 bases from J, the junction kept 6 bases outside the gene matches. CDR3 sequence (DNA): TGTGCTAGTGCCTTAGGGGGCGTCTACGAGCAGTACTTC. It specifies CASALGGVYEQYF.

This clone was detected a few times. The rearrangement uses TRBV11-2 and TRBJ2-1, with 7 bases matching TRBD1. The CDR3 consists of 19 residues. With 1 base clipped from V and 7 bases from J, the junction kept 19 bases outside the gene matches. Germline assignment: CDR1 SGHAT and CDR2 FQNNGV. Here the CDR3 reads CASSLVFTLRGGARNEQFF. DNA for the CDR3: TGTGCCAGCAGCTTAGTTTTTACTCTTAGAGGGGGCGCGAGGAATGAGCAGTTCTTC.

This clone has more than one count but fewer than ten. The chain recombines TRBV9 with TRBJ2-3; 13 nucleotides align to TRBD2. Unmatched junction bases numbered 2, after V lost 2 bases and J lost 2 bases. Germline V CDR1 and CDR2: SGDLS, YYNGEE. The CDR3 totals 16 residues. The CDR3 protein is CASSVGLAGDTDTQYF. Written as DNA, the CDR3 is TGTGCCAGCAGCGTCGGACTAGCGGGGGACACAGATACGCAGTATTTT.

The chain is built from TRBV5-5 and TRBJ2-3, with a tentative D call TRBD1 (6 bases). V was clipped by 4 bases and J by 6 bases, with 15 bases between them. This CDR3 is built from 14 residues. Germline loops: CDR1 SGHKS, CDR2 YYEKEE (reference sequence). The CDR3 sequence is CASSTRTAWDTQYF. The CDR3 DNA sequence: TGTGCCAGCAGCACCAGGACAGCATGGGATACGCAGTATTTT.